One sample yielded the 21 T cell receptor beta chains listed below, sequenced in a study of cytomegalovirus exposure and HLA in healthy donors. Vbeta (60) and Jbeta (13) primers were used in the PCR. Measured with immunoSEQ multiplex PCR; TCRdb has only the in-frame clones, and not every one. There are roughly 93,000 clones in the sample; around 75% occur only once, and more than 2.5% lies in the top ten. Specimen: PBMCs. Every receptor here comes from a man aged 35 to 55 in good health and CMV-seronegative.

This clone has more than one count but fewer than ten. The genes are TRBV28 and TRBJ2-7, with 7 bases aligning to TRBD1. CDR3 length: 10 amino acids. The V and J ends lost 6 bases and 10 bases, in that order; junction bases with no gene match: 3. Germline-derived CDR1 and CDR2 are MDHEN and SYDVKM. The CDR3 protein is CASSWDRQYF. The CDR3 coding sequence is TGTGCCAGCAGCTGGGACAGACAGTACTTC.

The chain joins TRBV27 to TRBJ1-1; TRBD1 is a possible D gene (5 bases). This CDR3 is 14 amino acids long. Between the trimmed V and J ends, which lost 3 bases and 4 bases, there was a span of 12 bases. The germline V gene has CDR1 MNHEY and CDR2 SMNVEV (reference sequence). Here the CDR3 DNA reads TGTGCCAGCAGTTTCGGCGGGGCCGGCACTGAAGCTTTCTTT. Protein product: CASSFGGAGTEAFF.

This clone was observed a few times. The chain has TRBV5-1 and TRBJ1-3; possibly TRBD1 for D (6 bases). This CDR3 comprises 14 residues. In germline, CDR1 is SGHRS, CDR2 YFSETQ. V lost 0 bases, J lost 2 bases, and 6 bases lay in between. The CDR3 loop is CASSLGDTGNTIYF. The CDR3 coding sequence is TGCGCCAGCAGCTTGGGGGACACTGGAAACACCATATATTTT.

The rearrangement links TRBV19 to TRBJ1-5; TRBD1 is a possible D gene (5 bases). This CDR3 has 14 residues. The germline gives CDR1 LNHDA, CDR2 SQIVND (reference sequence). V lost 8 bases and J 0 bases, leaving 11 bases between the germline ends. CDR3 nucleotides: TGTGCCAGTCAGACAGCATATAGCAATCAGCCCCAGCATTTT. This gives the protein CASQTAYSNQPQHF. The full variable domain, with the rest looked up from reference TRBV19 and TRBJ1-5, is DGGITQSPKYLFRKEGQNVTLSCEQNLNHDAMYWYRQDPGQGLRLIYYSQIVNDFQKGDIAEGYSVSREKKESFPLTVTSAQKNPTAFYLCASQTAYSNQPQHFGDGTRLSIL.

The chain links TRBV28 to TRBJ1-1; D remains unclear. This CDR3 has 14 amino acids. The V gene lost 6 bases and the J gene lost 0 bases, with 11 bases spanning the gap. CDR1 is MDHEN, CDR2 SYDVKM, per germline. CDR3 in DNA: TGTGCCAGCAGGGGCGGGATCTTGAACACTGAAGCTTTCTTT. Encoded protein: CASRGGILNTEAFF. The full variable domain, completed using reference TRBV28 and TRBJ1-1, is DVKVTQSSRYLVKRTGEKVFLECVQDMDHENMFWYRQDPGLGLRLIYFSYDVKMKEKGDIPEGYSVSREKKERFSLILESASTNQTSMYLCASRGGILNTEAFFGQGTRLTVV.

This sequence joins TRBV9 and TRBJ2-3; TRBD2 aligns across 7 bases. V lost 3 bases and J lost 6; bases outside the gene matches: 13. CDR3 length equals 16 residues. Germline V gives CDR1 SGDLS, CDR2 YYNGEE. The CDR3, as DNA: TGTGCCAGCAGCGGGCGCGGACTAGAGCTTTTGGATACGCAGTATTTT. Translation gives CASSGRGLELLDTQYF.

The V gene is TRBV5-6, the J gene TRBJ1-1; no reliable D call. V was cut by 4 bases and J by 1 base, with 11 bases left in between. CDR3 length equals 14 residues. From germline, CDR1 is SGHDT and CDR2 YYEEEE. The chain's CDR3 is CASSKETRNTEAFF. CDR3 nucleotide sequence: TGTGCCAGCAGCAAAGAGACAAGGAACACTGAAGCTTTCTTT.

The chain combines TRBV4-1 with TRBJ1-2, with D possibly being TRBD1 (6 bases). This CDR3 contains 16 residues. Germline assignment: CDR1 MGHRA and CDR2 YSYEKL. Trimming removed 4 bases at V and 0 bases at J, with 15 bases between. CDR3 residues: CASSPDWTDTNYGYTF. The CDR3 DNA reads as TGCGCCAGCAGCCCGGATTGGACAGATACTAACTATGGCTACACCTTC.

The chain uses TRBV18 and TRBJ1-1, with D possibly TRBD1 on 5 matching bases. The V end lost 0 bases, the J end lost 1 base, and 9 bases lay between the germline ends. The CDR3 is made up of 15 amino acids. Germline V gives CDR1 KGHSH, CDR2 LQKENI. In nucleotides, the CDR3 is TGTGCCAGCTCACCACCTCGCGGGGGGAACACTGAAGCTTTCTTT. It specifies CASSPPRGGNTEAFF.

This clone was detected a few times. The chain uses TRBV7-9 and TRBJ2-7, with TRBD1 identical over 11 bases. The CDR3 runs to 15 residues. Germline V gives CDR1 SEHNR, CDR2 FQNEAQ (reference sequence). V lost 5 bases and J lost 5; bases outside the gene matches: 8. CDR3: CASSPGQGVTHEQYF. CDR3 coding DNA: TGTGCCAGCAGCCCGGGACAGGGGGTGACTCACGAGCAGTACTTC.

There are a few counts of this clone. V gene TRBV4-3 combines with J gene TRBJ2-6, with 7 nucleotides matching TRBD1. The CDR3 runs to 15 residues. The V segment lost 4 bases and the J segment 4 bases; nucleotides outside the gene matches: 4. Per the germline V gene, CDR1 is LGHNA and CDR2 is YSLEER. DNA of the CDR3: TGCGCCAGCAGCCTAGGACAGGTAGGGGCCAACGTCCTGACTTTC. Protein sequence: CASSLGQVGANVLTF.

The chain is built from TRBV10-3 and TRBJ1-2; unclear D gene. V dropped 3 bases and J dropped 2 bases, with 10 bases sitting between them. This CDR3 is built from 14 residues. CDR1 and CDR2 (germline): ENHRY, SYGVKD. As DNA, the CDR3 is TGTGCCATCAGTGACCAGTCGGAGAACTATGGCTACACCTTC. This sequence encodes CAISDQSENYGYTF.

V usage is TRBV19 and J usage is TRBJ1-5; D not resolved. V was trimmed by 3 bases and J by 1 base, leaving 22 bases between them. The CDR3 has 19 residues. CDR1 is LNHDA, CDR2 SQIVND, per germline (reference sequence). The CDR3 here is CASSMGVGSHIRSNQPQHF. CDR3 in DNA: TGTGCCAGTAGTATGGGAGTTGGCAGCCACATAAGGAGCAATCAGCCCCAGCATTTT. The full variable domain, completed using reference TRBV19 and TRBJ1-5, is DGGITQSPKYLFRKEGQNVTLSCEQNLNHDAMYWYRQDPGQGLRLIYYSQIVNDFQKGDIAEGYSVSREKKESFPLTVTSAQKNPTAFYLCASSMGVGSHIRSNQPQHFGDGTRLSIL.

Here the CDR3 DNA reads TGTGCCAGCAGGAGAACAGGGGTGAACACTGAAGCTTTCTTT. As protein: CASRRTGVNTEAFF. V and J are TRBV2 and TRBJ1-1, with 7 bases identical to TRBD1. The germline gives CDR1 SNHLY, CDR2 FYNNEI. Losses at the gene ends were 6 bases for V and 0 bases for J; bases not matched to a gene: 4. The CDR3 is 14 residues long. Full variable domain (remainder filled in from reference TRBV2 and TRBJ1-1): EPEVTQTPSHQVTQMGQEVILRCVPISNHLYFYWYRQILGQKVEFLVSFYNNEISEKSEIFDDQFSVERPDGSNFTLKIRSTKLEDSAMYFCASRRTGVNTEAFFGQGTRLTVV.

This clone appeared a few times. The chain is built from TRBV5-4 and TRBJ2-7; D is possibly TRBD2 (5 bases). The V end lost 2 bases, the J end lost 1 base, and 7 bases lay between the germline ends. The CDR3 is 13 residues long. The germline CDR1 and CDR2 sequences are SGHNT and YYREEE (reference sequence). The CDR3 sequence is CASSFGESYEQYF. CDR3 DNA: TGTGCCAGCAGCTTCGGGGAGTCCTACGAGCAGTACTTC.

The V gene is TRBV11-2, the J gene TRBJ1-1; TRBD1 matches at 9 bases. The V gene end was trimmed by 4 bases and the J gene end by 10 bases; junction bases not matched to a gene: 7. The CDR3 contains 13 residues. Germline values: CDR1 SGHAT, CDR2 FQNNGV. The CDR3 region is CASSWDRDRGAFF. The CDR3 bases are TGTGCCAGCAGCTGGGACAGGGATCGGGGAGCTTTCTTT. The full variable domain, rest sourced from reference TRBV11-2 and TRBJ1-1, is EAGVAQSPRYKIIEKRQSVAFWCNPISGHATLYWYQQILGQGPKLLIQFQNNGVVDDSQLPKDRFSAERLKGVDSTLKIQPAKLEDSAVYLCASSWDRDRGAFFGQGTRLTVV.

The chain couples TRBV14 to TRBJ2-2; no definite D call. The length of the CDR3 is 20 residues. Trimming pared 1 base from V and 3 bases from J, leaving 24 bases between. Looked up from germline, CDR1 is SGHDN and CDR2 is FVKESK. The CDR3 sequence: CASSQGRGSARARYTGELFF. In DNA, the CDR3 is TGTGCCAGCAGCCAAGGTCGCGGAAGCGCCCGCGCCAGATACACCGGGGAGCTGTTTTTT.

This chain uses TRBV2 with TRBJ2-7, with 7 bases that match TRBD1. V lost 6 bases and J lost 5; bases outside the gene matches: 10. From germline, CDR1 is SNHLY and CDR2 FYNNEI. The CDR3 is 14 amino acids. CDR3 residues: CASSETRQGNEQYF. The CDR3 DNA reads as TGTGCCAGCAGCGAAACCCGACAGGGAAACGAGCAGTACTTC.

J is TRBJ2-3 and V is TRBV6-1, with D tentatively TRBD1 (5 bases). The CDR3 runs 15 residues. CDR1 and CDR2 (germline): MNHNS, SASEGT. Trimming shortened V by 2 bases and J by 0 bases, and 9 bases separated the two germline ends. The CDR3: CASSEQGTSTDTQYF. DNA for the CDR3: TGTGCCAGCAGTGAACAGGGTACTAGCACAGATACGCAGTATTTT.

The genes are TRBV5-1 and TRBJ2-3; 12 nucleotides align to TRBD2. V trimming: 3 bases; J trimming: 3 bases; junction bases outside the gene matches: 5. CDR1 is SGHRS, CDR2 YFSETQ, per germline. The CDR3 loop spans 16 amino acids. Here the CDR3 reads CASSSTSGGRTDTQYF. CDR3 bases: TGCGCCAGCAGCTCAACTAGCGGGGGGAGAACAGATACGCAGTATTTT.

The rearrangement links TRBV4-3 to TRBJ2-1; 7 bases fit TRBD2. This CDR3 is built from 17 residues. Germline V gene lookup returns CDR1 LGHNA and CDR2 YSLEER. J was trimmed by 5 bases and V by 2 bases; bases with no gene match: 12. For the CDR3, the DNA is TGCGCCAGCAGCCAATACGTGGGGGGGGAATACGACAATGAGCAGTTCTTC. Its translation is CASSQYVGGEYDNEQFF.